The subject of this entry is one TCR beta chain. The antigen is not known. This CDR3 spans 15 amino acids. The ends were cut back, 0 bases at V and 7 bases at J, with 13 bases in the middle. Germline V gives CDR1 SGDLS, CDR2 YYNGEE. A multiplex PCR was run with 60 Vbeta primers and 13 Jbeta primers. TCRdb's copy holds only in-frame clones and misses some; the assay was immunoSEQ multiplex PCR. The data contain under 150,000 clones, 75% to 85% of them singletons. This specimen belongs to a study of cytomegalovirus exposure and HLA in healthy donors. Study-wide results and caveats: A few chains tied to CMV proved CMV antigen-specific in vitro. Later work found that TCR association rates differed between HLA loci; DRB1 had the most and HLA-C the fewest.

This TCR was sampled from a male donor in good health and CMV-seronegative. What was sequenced was PBMCs. The genes are TRBV9 and TRBJ2-2; no reliable D call. In DNA form, the CDR3 reads TGTGCCAGCAGCGTAGGGCTAGAAGCTAGCGGGGAGCTGTTTTTT. Its protein is CASSVGLEASGELFF.